This T cell receptor beta chain was retrieved from a study of human T cells and chemical hapten exposure. Findings of the study overall: Counts of expanded TCRs at PT1 were positively correlated with patch test score.

Germline values: CDR1 SGHVS, CDR2 FNYEAQ. V dropped 4 bases and J dropped 4; count of bases not matched to a gene: 18. The CDR3 has 19 residues. Sample time point: patch test 1, 2 weeks after DPC sensitization. Treatment specified: therapeutic diphenylcyclopropenone sensitization with weekly scalp DPC. This clonotype was observed a few times. Antigen unknown. Unique molecular identifiers were linked by the library to individual cDNA molecules. TCRdb analysed the RACE reads with MiXCR anew, one entry per CDR3 protein. The table shows roughly 86,000 distinct CDR3 sequences, with about 10% occurring only once.

The input for sequencing was whole blood, taken in connection with sensitization to the hapten diphenylcyclopropenone (DPC). The sequence derives from a man aged 35 to 55 with alopecia areata. Some clones in this sample may be carry-over from other donors' samples. This chain joins TRBV7-6 and TRBJ2-1, with 8 bases that match TRBD2. DNA for the CDR3: TGTGCCAGCAGCTCGATCCGGGGAAAAGCGGGAGAGGGATACAATGAGCAGTTCTTC. Translation: CASSSIRGKAGEGYNEQFF.